The rows below give T cell receptor beta chains drawn from one sample of a study of shared clonotypes between healthy human individuals. Data came from immunoSEQ multiplex PCR; TCRdb stores just in-frame clones and leaves some out. The repertoire consists of roughly 1,500,000 clones, with 95% to 99% occurring once and the leading ten covering roughly 0.45%. Input material: naive CD4+ T cells sorted from blood. The receptors shown here come from a man aged 25-40 years in good health. Both conserved end residues are part of each CDR3. A D gene is named only where the DNA matches it firmly.

v_gene	d_gene	j_gene	CDR3aa	CDR3nt
TRBV11-2	NA	TRBJ2-2	CASSLGLVSGELFF	TGTGCCAGCAGCTTAGGACTAGTATCCGGGGAGCTGTTTTTT
TRBV10-3	NA	TRBJ2-7	CAIRGTGSYEQYF	TGTGCCATCAGGGGAACAGGGTCCTACGAGCAGTACTTC
TRBV15	TRBD1	TRBJ2-7	CATSSPDRDYEQYF	TGTGCCACCAGCAGCCCTGACAGGGACTACGAGCAGTACTTC
TRBV7-8	NA	TRBJ2-7	CASSSGVGPYEQYF	TGTGCCAGCAGCTCGGGAGTGGGCCCCTACGAGCAGTACTTC
TRBV18	TRBD1	TRBJ2-7	CASSPTTGSNEQYF	TGTGCCAGCTCACCAACGACAGGGAGCAACGAGCAGTACTTC
TRBV2	TRBD1	TRBJ2-7	CASSRDRIYEQYF	TGTGCCAGCAGCCGGGACAGAATTTACGAGCAGTACTTC
TRBV10-3	TRBD2	TRBJ2-7	CAILNSGGAGYEQYF	TGTGCCATCCTTAACAGCGGGGGGGCCGGCTACGAGCAGTACTTC
TRBV29-1	TRBD1	TRBJ1-2	CSVVRGLSANYGYTF	TGCAGCGTTGTAAGGGGGCTTTCAGCTAACTATGGCTACACCTTC
TRBV5-6	TRBD1	TRBJ1-1	CASSHRGLRGTEAFF	TGTGCCAGCAGCCACAGGGGGCTTCGGGGTACTGAAGCTTTCTTT
TRBV7-6	NA	TRBJ2-5	CASSFRGGEETQYF	TGTGCCAGCAGCTTCCGGGGAGGTGAAGAGACCCAGTACTTC
TRBV9	TRBD2	TRBJ2-7	CASSHRTGTSGSYEQYF	TGTGCCAGCAGCCACCGAACCGGGACTAGCGGCTCCTACGAGCAGTACTTC
TRBV9	TRBD2	TRBJ2-1	CASSVASGSAYNEQFF	TGTGCCAGCAGCGTAGCTAGCGGGAGTGCGTACAATGAGCAGTTCTTC
TRBV27	TRBD2	TRBJ2-1	CASSAYTSGRAYEQFF	TGTGCCAGCAGTGCGTATACTAGCGGGAGGGCCTATGAGCAGTTCTTC
TRBV11-3	NA	TRBJ1-5	CASSLDPQGNQPQHF	TGTGCCAGCAGCTTAGATCCTCAAGGGAATCAGCCCCAGCATTTT
TRBV5-1	TRBD2	TRBJ2-1	CASFERPGLAGEGGQFF	TGCGCCAGCTTTGAACGCCCGGGACTAGCGGGAGAAGGGGGGCAGTTCTTC
TRBV6-5	NA	TRBJ2-7	CASSYVTGGSYEQYF	TGTGCCAGCAGTTACGTGACAGGCGGCTCCTACGAGCAGTACTTC